This T cell receptor beta chain appears in the sequencing data of a study of cytomegalovirus exposure and HLA in healthy donors. Comments on this clone: Its antigen is currently unknown.

PCR employed 60 Vbeta and 13 Jbeta primers. TCRdb's copy holds only in-frame clones and misses some; the assay was immunoSEQ multiplex PCR. This sample has about 62,000 clones, with about 81% found just once. General study points: In a later analysis, HLA-associated beta chains showed higher expansion and lower generation probabilities than comparable chains. Later on, a genetic analysis was performed. It linked a missense variant in DCLRE1C with V- and J-gene trimming of TCR beta. Some V segments (TRBV6-2 and TRBV6-3 among them) were excluded as indistinguishable.

CDR1 and CDR2 (germline): SQVTM, ANQGSEA. The CDR3 is made up of 16 amino acids. Germline trimming cut 4 bases from V and 9 bases from J; bases unmatched to any gene: 18. The sequence derives from a woman aged 25 to 39 in good health and CMV-seronegative. The chain recombines TRBV29-1 with TRBJ2-3, with TRBD2 matching 8 bases. Sequenced sample: PBMCs. CDR3 DNA: TGCAGCGTTGGGGTCGGGGGGACTAGAAATTCCCAGACGCAGTATTTT. Its protein product is CSVGVGGTRNSQTQYF.